This T cell receptor (beta chain) was sequenced in a study of T cell repertoires in cytomegalovirus infection. TCRdb fed the reads into MiXCR, producing one record per CDR3 protein. The table records more than 650,000 distinct CDR3 sequences, less than 40% of them present only once. Losses at the gene ends were 5 bases for V and 3 bases for J; bases not matched to a gene: 3. Germline CDR1 and CDR2: SGHTA and FQGTGA. The CDR3 spans 14 residues. The chain recombines TRBV7-3 with TRBJ1-2, with 10 bases matching TRBD1. This TCR was sampled from a human donor in good health (CMV status not recorded). Some clones in this sample may be carry-over from other donors' samples. The sequenced sample was PBMCs. This CDR3 reads CASSPTGGHYGYTF. Written as DNA, the CDR3 is TGTGCCAGCAGCCCGACAGGGGGCCACTATGGCTACACCTTC.